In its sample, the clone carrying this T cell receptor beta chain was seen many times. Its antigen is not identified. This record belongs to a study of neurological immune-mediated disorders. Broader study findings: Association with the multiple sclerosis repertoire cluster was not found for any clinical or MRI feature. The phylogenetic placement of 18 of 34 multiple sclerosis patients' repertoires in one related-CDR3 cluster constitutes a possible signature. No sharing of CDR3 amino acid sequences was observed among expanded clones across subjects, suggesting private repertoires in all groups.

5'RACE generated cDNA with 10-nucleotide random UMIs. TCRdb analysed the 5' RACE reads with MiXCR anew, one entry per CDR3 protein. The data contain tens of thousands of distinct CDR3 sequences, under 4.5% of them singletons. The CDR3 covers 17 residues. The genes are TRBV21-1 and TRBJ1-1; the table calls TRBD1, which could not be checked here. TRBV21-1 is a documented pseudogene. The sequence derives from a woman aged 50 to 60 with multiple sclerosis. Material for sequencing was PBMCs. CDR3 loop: CASSNPEQGWWDTEAFF. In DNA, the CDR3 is TGTGCCAGCAGCAATCCCGAACAGGGCTGGTGGGACACTGAAGCTTTCTTT.